This T cell receptor (beta chain) originates from a study of regulatory T cells in long-lasting Graves disease (TCRdb year 2021). General notes on the study: Newly diagnosed Graves' disease patients had taken antithyroid drugs for less than 3 months. This study used TCR sequencing and RNA sequencing of peripheral blood to compare persistent Graves' disease patients against newly diagnosed Graves' disease patients. The study was registered as a clinical trial and conducted in China. A total of around 35 samples underwent TCR sequencing, from roughly 13 patients with persistent Graves' disease and 20 or so patients with newly diagnosed Graves' disease. The research as a whole found: Only peripheral blood was studied, because thyroid tissue, the primary lesion, was inaccessible. Lower TCR Shannon entropy and fewer highly expanded clones were observed in persistent Graves' disease patients than in newly diagnosed patients, which suggested clonal expansion. Persistent patients shared more public clonotypes among themselves (over 2,500) than newly diagnosed patients did (approximately 870). Persistent disease showed preferential use of TRBV28, TRBJ1-2 and TRBJ2-5, whereas newly diagnosed disease favored TRBV20-1 and TRBJ2-1. The authors noted that the small sample size was a limitation that may lower accuracy. Sequencing and analysis were restricted to the TCR beta chain.

The time point label here, explained by the study, means: newly diagnosed GD, antithyroid drugs for less than 3 months. RNA was extracted from PBMCs in TRIzol for both TCR sequencing and RNA sequencing. The diagnosis of Graves' disease was made according to American Thyroid Association guidelines. Patients for the study were recruited at an endocrinology department in Xi'an, China. From each patient, about 9 milliliters of peripheral blood was collected into an EDTA anticoagulant tube. PBMCs were isolated by Ficoll Paque Plus density gradient separation without further T cell sorting. An Agilent 2100 Bioanalyzer and agarose gel were used to assess RNA quality, and a NanoDrop 2000 was used to measure RNA concentration. The library was made by multiplex PCR. Sequencing took place on an Illumina HiSeq 4000. iRepertoire HTBI primers and Arm-PCR amplification of CDR3 regions were used to construct TCR beta libraries. PCR products were gel purified before sequencing. The authors processed their data as follows. A total of roughly 65 TRBV and 14 TRBJ segments were identified across samples and were used for gene usage analysis of CDR3 amino acid clonotypes. Filtered high-quality paired reads were merged into contigs using COPE and FqMerger. BLAST was used to align contigs to IMGT TRBV, TRBD and TRBJ reference genes, with CDR3 defined following IMGT. Highly expanded clones were defined as clonotypes with a frequency above 0.1%. Shannon entropy was used to measure repertoire diversity, and the Gini coefficient was used to measure V-J evenness. A clonotype was considered public if more than one individual shared it. The public sequencing data were trimmed at Q25 with fastp and processed into clonotypes with MiXCR by TCRdb, which kept only in-frame beta chains. Entries are consolidated by CDR3 protein sequence, retaining the most common genes and DNA. The V and J calls and clone size are TCRdb's, not the authors'. This sample has roughly 500,000 distinct CDR3 sequences in its table, and around 15% of those were observed once. The biggest ten clones account for around a sixth of the sample.

This clonotype was recorded many times. Its antigen is not yet known. The input lacks base qualities; no much larger clone sits a single base away. The CDR3 measures 13 amino acids from cysteine to phenylalanine. Only the CDR3 part of the read is kept: 39 bases, read in frame from the first base. V is shortened by 4 bases, J by 9 bases, and the region joining them spans 10 bases. The germline V gene (reference sequence) yields LGHDT for CDR1 and YNNKEL for CDR2. These same data were also listed under a study on T cells in Graves' hyperthyroidism and ophthalmopathy. As that second study puts it: Graves' hyperthyroidism was defined as stable when no progression to ophthalmopathy occurred over 18 months of follow-up. Hyperthyroidism patients were newly diagnosed, had a disease duration of under 2 months, and were aged 18 to 65 years. Any patient with an uncontrolled infection, another autoimmune disease, pregnancy or lactation was excluded. Diagnoses relied on clinical symptoms, serum thyroxine and TRAb, thyroid ultrasound and orbital computed tomography. For the first round of RT-PCR on the TCR CDR3, the HTBI primer set was used together with the Qiagen OneStep RT-PCR kit. Most expanded thyroid clonotypes (frequency above 0.001) were also detected in blood, suggesting blood repertoires may reflect thyroid immune responses. A model built on a 13 V-J signature distinguished ophthalmopathy from stable hyperthyroidism, reaching around 90% sensitivity and around 81% specificity in cross-validation and 80%/75% in testing. In validation, the model predicted progression to ophthalmopathy with roughly 70% sensitivity and roughly 72% specificity, a median of roughly seven months before onset. A discovery cohort of about a hundred patients, 43 with Graves' ophthalmopathy and about 60 with stable Graves' hyperthyroidism, was used to find distinguishing TCR V-J signatures. Prospective prediction of ophthalmopathy was tested in an independent validation cohort of 18 to 20 hyperthyroidism patients and some 17 patients who later progressed to ophthalmopathy. For training and testing, the 95 to 100 patients in the discovery cohort were randomly divided in a 7:3 ratio. The study also compared thyroid tissue and blood T-cell repertoires from 6 or 7 Graves' hyperthyroidism patients. After blood sampling, hyperthyroidism patients were treated with methimazole at a starting dose of 30 mg daily, and ophthalmopathy patients were treated with high-dose intravenous methylprednisolone. A second multiplex PCR round built the libraries, followed by size selection and purification. Paired-end sequencing of the libraries was performed with 100 bp reads on an Illumina HiSeq2000. SOAPnuke was used to process the raw data, with reads discarded if the reads contained adapters or uncalled bases, had a mean Phred below 15, or lacked an exact constant-primer or identifier match. High-quality paired reads were merged with COPE v1.2.5, and unique nucleotide sequences were defined as clonotypes. Clonotypes were aligned to IMGT TRBV, TRBD and TRBJ reference segments using MiTCR v1.1. The analysis was restricted to V-J combinations with a frequency above 0.0001, which together covered 99% to 99.2% of the repertoires. The TCS score was defined as the ratio of F50 (clonal expansion) to E x V (chaos), calculated using BLOSUM62-based TCRdist between CDR3 peptides within each V-J. Welch's t-statistics and random forest reduced around 520 V-J features to 13, which were used in a naive Bayes classifier (R e1071). No statistical method was used to set the sample size in advance, and investigators knew the group allocation. The paper describes TCR Vbeta CDR3 sequencing of 140 or so peripheral blood samples, made up of roughly 45 ophthalmopathy patients, approximately 73 hyperthyroidism patients and roughly 17 progressor patients.

Sequences were derived from peripheral blood mononuclear cells (PBMCs), sampled at new diagnosis, from a patient treated with antithyroid drugs. Recombination linked TRBV3-1 to TRBJ1-6; the D gene is unclear. The sequence derives from a woman in her fifties or sixties with Graves disease. Donor details come from another sample of the same person, matched by shared clones. CDR3 sequence: CASSLSEGSPLHF. The sequenced DNA is TGTGCCAGCAGCCTTTCAGAGGGTTCACCCCTCCACTTT.